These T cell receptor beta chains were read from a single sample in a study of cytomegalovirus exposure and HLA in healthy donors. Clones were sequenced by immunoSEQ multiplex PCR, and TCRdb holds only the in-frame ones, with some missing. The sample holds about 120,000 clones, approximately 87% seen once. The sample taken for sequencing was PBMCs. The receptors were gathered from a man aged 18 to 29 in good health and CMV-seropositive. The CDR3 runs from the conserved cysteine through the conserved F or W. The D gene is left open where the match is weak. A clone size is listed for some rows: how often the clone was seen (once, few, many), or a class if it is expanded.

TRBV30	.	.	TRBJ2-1	CAWRTSLYNEQFF	TGTGCCTGGAGAACTAGCCTTTACAATGAGCAGTTCTTC
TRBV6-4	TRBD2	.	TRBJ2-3	CASSSGTSGGKDTQYF	TGTGCCAGCAGCTCCGGGACTAGCGGGGGGAAAGATACGCAGTATTTT
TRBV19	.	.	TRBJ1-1	CASISGINTEAFF	TGTGCCAGTATATCGGGGATCAACACTGAAGCTTTCTTT
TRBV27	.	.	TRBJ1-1	CASRPQGGGRGTEAFF	TGTGCCAGCAGACCACAGGGCGGGGGTAGGGGCACTGAAGCTTTCTTT
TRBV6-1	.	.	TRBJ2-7	CASSDSTRSGGEQYF	TGTGCCAGCAGTGATTCGACCAGATCCGGGGGCGAGCAGTACTTC
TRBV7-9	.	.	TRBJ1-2	CASSPPRDLKDYGYTF	TGTGCCAGCAGTCCTCCCCGGGACTTAAAGGACTATGGCTACACCTTC
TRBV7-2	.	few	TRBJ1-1	CASSLGGLWAFF	TGTGCCAGCAGCTTAGGCGGACTGTGGGCTTTCTTT
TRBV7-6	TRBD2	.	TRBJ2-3	CASSLSFSGGADTQYF	TGTGCCAGCAGCTTATCGTTTTCGGGGGGAGCAGATACGCAGTATTTT
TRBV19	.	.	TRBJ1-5	CASRAGNQPQHF	TGTGCCAGTAGGGCAGGGAATCAGCCCCAGCATTTT
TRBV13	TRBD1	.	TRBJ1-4	CASSLGGGTGPNEKLFF	TGTGCCAGCAGCTTAGGCGGAGGGACAGGACCGAACGAAAAACTGTTTTTT
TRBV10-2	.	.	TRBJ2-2	CASSESRLPGGANTGELFF	TGCGCCAGCAGTGAGTCGCGCCTACCTGGGGGCGCGAACACCGGGGAGCTGTTTTTT
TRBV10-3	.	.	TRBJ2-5	CAIGTSCNF	TGTGCCATAGGGACTTCGTGTAACTTC
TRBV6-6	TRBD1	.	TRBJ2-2	CASSFVLDRGPGELFF	TGTGCCAGCAGTTTCGTCCTGGACAGGGGCCCCGGGGAGCTGTTTTTT